A single sample is the source of the 21 T cell receptor beta chains below, sequenced in a study of blood T cell repertoires in COVID-19. Assay used: immunoSEQ multiplex PCR; TCRdb lists only in-frame clones, some missing. Here the sample spans under 250,000 clones, 83% being singletons. The sample comprised peripheral blood. These TCRs come from a woman aged 50 to 65 with acute or convalescent COVID-19.

The J gene is TRBJ2-6, the V gene TRBV30; 7 nucleotides align to TRBD1. The CDR3 contains 18 residues. Germline V gene lookup returns CDR1 GTSNPN and CDR2 SVGIG (reference sequence). J gave up 1 base and V 4 bases, and 13 bases lay outside the gene matches. CDR3 protein: CAWTRTGYGWSGANVLTF. In DNA form, the CDR3 reads TGTGCCTGGACCCGGACAGGTTACGGGTGGTCTGGGGCCAACGTCCTGACTTTC.

V gene TRBV3-1 (or the pseudogene TRBV3-2) combines with J gene TRBJ1-1; tentatively, D is TRBD1 (5 bases). This CDR3 comprises 14 residues. Trimming shortened V by 4 bases and J by 5 bases, and 14 bases separated the two germline ends. Germline V gene sequence: CDR1 LGHDT, CDR2 YNNKEL (reference sequence). For the CDR3, the DNA is TGTGCCAGCAGCCTCCAGGGCGGGGGTACTGAAGCTTTCTTT. Encoded protein: CASSLQGGGTEAFF.

The rearrangement uses TRBV4-1 and TRBJ1-1; maybe TRBD1 (5 bases). The CDR3 is 14 amino acids. V gave up 0 bases and J gave up 11 bases, with 16 bases separating them. Germline CDR1 reads MGHRA; CDR2 reads YSYEKL. CDR3 residues: CASSQEGTGFGAFF. In nucleotides, the CDR3 is TGCGCCAGCAGCCAAGAAGGAACAGGTTTTGGGGCTTTCTTT.

This chain uses TRBV19 with TRBJ1-1, with a tentative D call TRBD1 (6 bases). The CDR3 runs 17 residues. In germline, CDR1 is LNHDA, CDR2 SQIVND (reference sequence). V lost 5 bases to trimming and J lost 0 bases, with 19 bases between them. The chain's CDR3 is CASSSSWDKEMNTEAFF. The CDR3 DNA sequence: TGTGCCAGTAGTTCATCGTGGGACAAGGAGATGAACACTGAAGCTTTCTTT.

This rearrangement joins TRBV28 to TRBJ2-3; D perhaps matches TRBD1 (6 bases). The germline CDR1 and CDR2 sequences are MDHEN and SYDVKM. Trimming cost V 6 bases and J 2 bases, with 12 bases left between them. The CDR3 contains 14 residues. The CDR3 loop is CASRVQGNTDTQYF. CDR3 nucleotides: TGTGCCAGCAGAGTACAGGGTAACACAGATACGCAGTATTTT.

This clone showed up just once. The chain combines TRBV18 with TRBJ2-7; weak D call: TRBD2 (5 bases). The V end lost 6 bases, the J end lost 2 bases, and 14 bases lay between the germline ends. Germline V gene sequence: CDR1 KGHSH, CDR2 LQKENI. The CDR3 loop spans 14 amino acids. DNA of the CDR3: TGTGCCAGCTCGCCCGGGATTTCCACCTACGAGCAGTACTTC. It is translated as CASSPGISTYEQYF.

The chain couples TRBV7-2 to TRBJ1-5; D gene unclear. The CDR3 contains 15 residues. Per the germline V gene, CDR1 is SGHTA and CDR2 is FQGNSA. V lost 1 base and J lost 3, with 10 bases in between. The DNA of the CDR3 is TGTGCCAGCAGCTTAGGATCCACTAACAATCAGCCCCAGCATTTT. This gives the protein CASSLGSTNNQPQHF.

The chain couples TRBV29-1 to TRBJ2-1; D may be TRBD2 (5 bases). The CDR3 has 14 residues. Per the germline V gene, CDR1 is SQVTM and CDR2 is ANQGSEA. Trimming stripped 7 bases from V and 0 bases from J, with 13 bases between. CDR3 in DNA: TGCAGCGCGCACGGGGTGAGCTCCTACAATGAGCAGTTCTTC. Translation: CSAHGVSSYNEQFF.

The chain is built from TRBV28 and TRBJ1-6; D gene uncertain. V was trimmed by 8 bases and J by 5 bases, leaving 7 bases between them. This CDR3 region has 12 residues. Germline-derived CDR1 and CDR2 are MDHEN and SYDVKM. The CDR3 loop reads CASDTNNSPLHF. The CDR3 DNA is TGTGCCAGCGATACAAATAATTCACCCCTCCACTTT.

The rearrangement uses TRBV21-1 and TRBJ1-2; no check of the table's D call, TRBD1, against the DNA was made. TRBV21-1 is a pseudogene. The CDR3 is made up of 17 amino acids. The CDR3 DNA reads TGTGCCAGCAGCAAACCCCGGACAGGGGGTTCGTGTGATGGCTACACCTTC. It translates to CASSKPRTGGSCDGYTF.

The rearrangement joins TRBV24-1 to TRBJ2-7; D might be TRBD1 (7 bases). The CDR3 is made up of 16 amino acids. Deletions cut 3 bases from V and 2 bases from J, with 16 bases between. CDR1 KGHDR and CDR2 SFDVKD come from the germline V gene. In DNA, the CDR3 is TGTGCCACCAGTGATCGCGGGACAGCGGGCACCTACGAGCAGTACTTC. Its protein is CATSDRGTAGTYEQYF.

The rearrangement uses TRBV27 and TRBJ2-7; 9 bases align to TRBD1. The CDR3 covers 18 residues. Germline V lookup: CDR1 MNHEY, CDR2 SMNVEV (reference sequence). Trimming at V came to 5 bases and at J to 1 base, leaving 15 bases not matched to a gene. The CDR3 nucleotides are TGTGCCAGCAGTAGCGAACAGGGGGCGGTATCTTCATCCTACGAGCAGTACTTC. It specifies CASSSEQGAVSSSYEQYF.

V gene TRBV6-5 combines with J gene TRBJ2-5, with 8 positions matching TRBD2. The germline CDR1 and CDR2 sequences are MNHEY and SVGAGI. This CDR3 has 16 amino acids. Germline trimming cut 2 bases from V and 5 bases from J; bases unmatched to any gene: 10. This chain's CDR3 is CASSYGGLGGWETQYF. The CDR3 region has the DNA TGTGCCAGCAGTTACGGGGGACTAGGGGGTTGGGAGACCCAGTACTTC.

V gene TRBV2 combines with J gene TRBJ2-3, with a tentative D call TRBD2 (5 bases). CDR1 is SNHLY and CDR2 is FYNNEI in the germline V gene. The CDR3 is made up of 13 amino acids. V shed 6 bases and J shed 2 bases, with 9 bases lying between them. The CDR3 protein is CASRREITDTQYF. The CDR3 DNA sequence: TGTGCCAGCAGGAGGGAGATCACAGATACGCAGTATTTT.

The V and J genes are TRBV19 and TRBJ2-3; 7 nucleotides agree with TRBD2. Unmatched junction bases numbered 7, after V lost 3 bases and J lost 1 base. CDR3 length: 16 residues. Germline-derived CDR1 and CDR2 are LNHDA and SQIVND (reference sequence). CDR3 in DNA: TGTGCCAGTAGTATCTTGGCTAGCGGTCGCACAGATACGCAGTATTTT. Translated, it gives CASSILASGRTDTQYF.

The chain carries TRBV4-1 and TRBJ2-2; 10 nucleotides line up with TRBD2. In germline, CDR1 is MGHRA, CDR2 YSYEKL. V lost 5 bases to trimming and J lost 4 bases; unmatched junction nucleotides: 7. CDR3 length equals 16 residues. CDR3 amino acids: CASSGLAEGGTGELFF. In DNA, the CDR3 is TGCGCCAGCAGCGGACTAGCGGAGGGTGGCACCGGGGAGCTGTTTTTT.

As to this clone: Other DNA sequences within the sample encode an identical CDR3. This chain uses TRBV24-1 with TRBJ2-7; 10 nucleotides line up with TRBD1. The CDR3 is 15 residues long. From germline, CDR1 is KGHDR and CDR2 SFDVKD. V lost 3 bases to trimming and J lost 5 bases; unmatched junction nucleotides: 6. The CDR3 nucleotides read TGTGCCACCAGTGATCCGACAGGGGGCCTCGACGAGCAGTACTTC. As protein: CATSDPTGGLDEQYF.

The chain carries TRBV18 and TRBJ1-1; no firm D call. The CDR3 consists of 13 residues. Per germline, CDR1 KGHSH and CDR2 LQKENI. V lost 8 bases and J lost 3, with 13 bases in between. The CDR3 DNA follows: TGTGCCAGCACACTAGATCTAGACACTGAAGCTTTCTTT. Its translation: CASTLDLDTEAFF.

This rearrangement joins TRBV24-1 to TRBJ2-1; 14 bases align to TRBD2. J lost 2 bases, V lost 4 bases, and 9 bases had no gene match. This CDR3 is 19 amino acids long. Germline V gives CDR1 KGHDR, CDR2 SFDVKD. The CDR3 nucleotides read TGTGCCACCAGTGAAGGCGGGGGGACTAGCGGGAGAACCTACAATGAGCAGTTCTTC. Translating gives CATSEGGGTSGRTYNEQFF.

The chain combines TRBV25-1 with TRBJ2-3; no definite D call. Deletions cut 6 bases from V and 1 base from J, with 11 bases between. CDR1 is MGHDK, CDR2 SYGVNS, per germline. CDR3 length: 14 residues. Here the CDR3 reads CASRDPGGTDTQYF. Here the CDR3 DNA reads TGTGCCAGCAGAGACCCCGGAGGCACAGATACGCAGTATTTT.

This clone was counted a single time. The chain couples TRBV6-5 to TRBJ1-2; the match to TRBD1 covers 9 bases. CDR3 length: 15 residues. With V trimmed by 5 bases and J by 2 bases, 6 bases remained unmatched. CDR1 and CDR2 (germline): MNHEY, SVGAGI. CDR3 region: CASSRTGEGNYGYTF. The CDR3 DNA reads TGTGCCAGCAGTCGGACAGGGGAAGGGAACTATGGCTACACCTTC.